This T cell receptor beta chain was sequenced for a study of cytomegalovirus exposure and HLA in healthy donors. On the study more broadly: The study's early data release held some 85 million unique TCRs from HLA-typed donors. Broader study findings: Many donors carried some public TCRs, although rarity characterized most TCR sequences. Only CMV serostatus was available as immune exposure information. The study flagged 150 to 200 TCR beta chains as cytomegalovirus-associated.

For this clone: As yet, its antigen is unknown.

Researchers ran the PCR with 60 Vbeta and 13 Jbeta primers. Profiled with immunoSEQ multiplex PCR; TCRdb holds only in-frame clones, not every one. Its table records about 110,000 clones. Germline V lookup: CDR1 SGHAT, CDR2 FQNNGV. Trimming left V 3 bases short and J 3 bases short, with 11 bases between. This CDR3 region has 14 residues. Specimen: PBMCs. The V call is TRBV11-2, the J call TRBJ1-2; D perhaps matches TRBD1 (6 bases). The source is a man aged 50-60 years in good health and CMV-seronegative. The CDR3 sequence is CASSFPGVHYGYTF. The CDR3, as DNA: TGTGCCAGCAGCTTCCCAGGGGTTCACTATGGCTACACCTTC.